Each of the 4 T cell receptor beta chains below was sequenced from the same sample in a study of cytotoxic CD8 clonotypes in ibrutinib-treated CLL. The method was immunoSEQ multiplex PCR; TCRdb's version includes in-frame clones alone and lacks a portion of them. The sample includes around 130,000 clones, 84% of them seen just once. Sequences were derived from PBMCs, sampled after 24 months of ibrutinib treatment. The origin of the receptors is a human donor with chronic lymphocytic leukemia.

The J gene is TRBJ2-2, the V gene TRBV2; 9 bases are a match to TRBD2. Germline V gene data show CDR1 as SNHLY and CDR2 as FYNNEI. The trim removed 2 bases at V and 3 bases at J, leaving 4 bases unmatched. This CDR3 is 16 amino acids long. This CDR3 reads CASSERIAGDTGELFF. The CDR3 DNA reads TGTGCCAGCAGTGAACGAATAGCGGGGGACACCGGGGAGCTGTTTTTT.

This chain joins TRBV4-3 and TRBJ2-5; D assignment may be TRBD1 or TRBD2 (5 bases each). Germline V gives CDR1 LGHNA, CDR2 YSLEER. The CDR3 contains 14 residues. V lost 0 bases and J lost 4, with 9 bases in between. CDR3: CASSQDSRGETQYF. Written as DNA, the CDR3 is TGCGCCAGCAGCCAAGATTCGAGGGGAGAGACCCAGTACTTC.

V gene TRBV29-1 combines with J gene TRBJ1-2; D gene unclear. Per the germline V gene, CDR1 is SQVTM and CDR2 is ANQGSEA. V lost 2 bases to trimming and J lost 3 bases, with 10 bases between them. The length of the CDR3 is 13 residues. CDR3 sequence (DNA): TGCAGCGTTGAACACGAAAGGTACTATGGCTACACCTTC. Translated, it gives CSVEHERYYGYTF. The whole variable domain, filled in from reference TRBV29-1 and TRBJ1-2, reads SAVISQKPSRDICQRGTSLTIQCQVDSQVTMMFWYRQQPGQSLTLIATANQGSEATYESGFVIDKFPISRPNLTFSTLTVSNMSPEDSSIYLCSVEHERYYGYTFGSGTRLTVV.

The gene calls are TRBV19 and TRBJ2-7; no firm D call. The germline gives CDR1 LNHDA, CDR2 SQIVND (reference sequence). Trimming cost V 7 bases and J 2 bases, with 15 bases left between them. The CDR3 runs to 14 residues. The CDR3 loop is CASTNLDGPYEQYF. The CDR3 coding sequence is TGTGCCAGTACCAATCTGGACGGCCCCTACGAGCAGTACTTC.